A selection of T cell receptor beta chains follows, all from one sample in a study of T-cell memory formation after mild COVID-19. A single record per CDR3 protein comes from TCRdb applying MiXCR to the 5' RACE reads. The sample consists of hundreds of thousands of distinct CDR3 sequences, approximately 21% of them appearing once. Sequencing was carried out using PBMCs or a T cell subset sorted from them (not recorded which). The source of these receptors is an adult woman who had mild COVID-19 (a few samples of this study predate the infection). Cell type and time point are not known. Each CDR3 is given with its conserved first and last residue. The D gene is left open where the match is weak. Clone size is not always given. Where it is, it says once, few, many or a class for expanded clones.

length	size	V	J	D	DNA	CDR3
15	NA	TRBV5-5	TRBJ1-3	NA	TGTGCCAGCAGCTTGGTACTGGCCTCTGGAAACACCATATATTTT	CASSLVLASGNTIYF
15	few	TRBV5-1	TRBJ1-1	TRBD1	TGCGCCAGCAGCTCTGAGACAGGGTTGAACACTGAAGCTTTCTTT	CASSSETGLNTEAFF
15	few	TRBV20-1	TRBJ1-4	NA	TGCAGTGCTAGTAGGGGGGGCGTTGATAATGAAAAACTGTTTTTT	CSASRGGVDNEKLFF
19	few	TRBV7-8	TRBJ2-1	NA	TGTGCCAGCAGCACCCCGGGACTGAGAACCGGTATTCCTGGCAATGAGCAGTTCTTC	CASSTPGLRTGIPGNEQFF
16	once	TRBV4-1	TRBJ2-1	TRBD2	TGCGCCAGCAGCCAAGTTGTAGCGGGAGGCCACAATGAGCAGTTCTTC	CASSQVVAGGHNEQFF
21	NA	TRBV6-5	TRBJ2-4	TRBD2	TGTGCCAGCAGTTACTACCCCCCCCCACTAGCGGGAGTGGTGGCCAAAAACATTCAGTACTTC	CASSYYPPPLAGVVAKNIQYF
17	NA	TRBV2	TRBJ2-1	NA	TGTGCCAGCAGTGTATGGGTAGACTGGAGCTCCTACAATGAGCAGTTCTTC	CASSVWVDWSSYNEQFF
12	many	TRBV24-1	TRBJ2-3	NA	TGTGCCACAGGGGGGAGCACAGATACGCAGTATTTT	CATGGSTDTQYF
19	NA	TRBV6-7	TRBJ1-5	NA	TGTGCCAGCAGTTATATGAGGGGCAGGGAGGAATTTAGCAATCAGCCCCAGCATTTT	CASSYMRGREEFSNQPQHF
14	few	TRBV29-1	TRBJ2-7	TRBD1	TGCAGCGTTGATCCGACAGGGGGAAAGGGCGAGCAGTACTTC	CSVDPTGGKGEQYF
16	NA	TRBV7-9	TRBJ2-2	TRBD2	TGTGCCAGCAGCTCCCCGCGGGAGGCTTACACCGGGGAGCTGTTTTTT	CASSSPREAYTGELFF
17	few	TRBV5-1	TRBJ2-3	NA	TGCGCCAGCAGCTTCGGGGTTGGGCCTTCCCCCGCAGATACGCAGTATTTT	CASSFGVGPSPADTQYF
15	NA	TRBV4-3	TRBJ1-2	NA	TGCGCCAGCAGCCATACTACACAGGCCACGGACGGCTACACCTTC	CASSHTTQATDGYTF
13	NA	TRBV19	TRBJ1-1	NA	TGTGCCACCTCGCTAGGATTGGACTATGAAGCTTTCTTT	CATSLGLDYEAFF
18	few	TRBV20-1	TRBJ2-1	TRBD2	TGCAGTGCTAGCCGTAATAGCGGGAGGCCCCAAACCCCCCATGAGCAGTTCTTC	CSASRNSGRPQTPHEQFF
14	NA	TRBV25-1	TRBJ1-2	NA	TGTGCCAGCAGTGAACTTACAGGGAACTATGGCTACACCTTC	CASSELTGNYGYTF
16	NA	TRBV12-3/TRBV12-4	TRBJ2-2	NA	TGTGCCAGCAGTCCCCAGGGCTACAGTACTGGCGGGGAGCTGTTTTTT	CASSPQGYSTGGELFF